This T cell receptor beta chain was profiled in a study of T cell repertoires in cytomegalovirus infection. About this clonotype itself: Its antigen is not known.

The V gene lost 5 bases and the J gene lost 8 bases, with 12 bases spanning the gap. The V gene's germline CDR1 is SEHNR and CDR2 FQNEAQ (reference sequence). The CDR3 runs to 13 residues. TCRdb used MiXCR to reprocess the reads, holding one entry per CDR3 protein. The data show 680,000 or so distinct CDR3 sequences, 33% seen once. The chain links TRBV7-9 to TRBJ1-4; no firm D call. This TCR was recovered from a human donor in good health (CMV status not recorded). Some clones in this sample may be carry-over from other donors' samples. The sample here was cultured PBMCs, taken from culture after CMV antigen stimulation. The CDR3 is CASSPVAGEKLFF. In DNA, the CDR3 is TGTGCCAGCAGCCCGGTCGCGGGGGAAAAACTGTTTTTT.